This paragraph reports one T cell receptor beta chain. The sample comes from a study of blood T cell repertoires in COVID-19. Study-level information: Samples came from the United States, Italy and Spain, spanning acute and convalescent COVID-19. T cells, B-cell-depleted T cells, or PBMCs provided the cDNA or gDNA that served as material.

In the original processing: Amplification from reference gene primers served as the basis for estimated nucleated cell counts. The table came from immunoSEQ multiplex PCR; TCRdb's copy has only in-frame clones and leaves some out. Clonal size and the V and J genes are those of that table, whereas D and trimming came from the DNA. The profile shows just over 650,000 clones, over 80% of them singletons. Sequenced input: peripheral blood. The receptor was derived from a young woman with acute or convalescent COVID-19.

Written as DNA, the CDR3 is TGTGCCAGCAGCGCGACAGGGGATCATCCGACCCAGCATTTT. Translating gives CASSATGDHPTQHF. The chain uses TRBV9 and TRBJ1-5; 8 bases are shared with TRBD1. The V gene end was trimmed by 3 bases and the J gene end by 11 bases; junction bases not matched to a gene: 10. The CDR3 loop spans 14 amino acids. Germline V gives CDR1 SGDLS, CDR2 YYNGEE.